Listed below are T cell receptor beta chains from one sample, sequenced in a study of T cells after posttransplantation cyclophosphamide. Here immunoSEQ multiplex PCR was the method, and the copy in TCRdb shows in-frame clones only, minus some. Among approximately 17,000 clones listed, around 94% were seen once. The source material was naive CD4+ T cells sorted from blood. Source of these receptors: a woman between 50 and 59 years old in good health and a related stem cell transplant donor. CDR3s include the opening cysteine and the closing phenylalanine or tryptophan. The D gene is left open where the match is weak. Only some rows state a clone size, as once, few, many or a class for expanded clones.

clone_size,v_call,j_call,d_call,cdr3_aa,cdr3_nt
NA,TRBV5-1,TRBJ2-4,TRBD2,CASSSAGTSGNIQYF,TGCGCCAGCAGCTCCGCCGGGACTAGCGGAAACATTCAGTACTTC
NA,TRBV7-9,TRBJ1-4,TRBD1,CASSTGATNEKLFF,TGTGCCAGCAGCACAGGGGCGACTAATGAAAAACTGTTTTTT
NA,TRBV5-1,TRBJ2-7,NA,CASSLGPSAISYEQYF,TGCGCCAGCAGCTTGGGCCCTAGCGCCATCTCCTACGAGCAGTACTTC
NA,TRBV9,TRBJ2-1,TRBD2,CASSPQIAGSHNEQFF,TGTGCCAGCAGCCCCCAAATAGCGGGATCCCACAATGAGCAGTTCTTC
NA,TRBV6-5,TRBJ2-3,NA,CASKFGEGTDTQYF,TGTGCCAGCAAGTTTGGCGAGGGCACAGATACGCAGTATTTT
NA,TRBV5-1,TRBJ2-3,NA,CASSLGAGDTQYF,TGCGCCAGCAGCTTGGGGGCGGGGGATACGCAGTATTTT
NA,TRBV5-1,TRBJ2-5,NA,CASSLGGQQETQYF,TGCGCCAGCAGCTTGGGGGGGCAGCAAGAGACCCAGTACTTC
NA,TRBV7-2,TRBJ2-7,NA,CASSLEVPYEQYF,TGTGCCAGCAGCTTGGAGGTCCCCTACGAGCAGTACTTC
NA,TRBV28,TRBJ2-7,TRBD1,CASSPLPWDRDLYEQYF,TGTGCCAGCAGTCCCCTTCCCTGGGACAGGGATCTTTACGAGCAGTACTTC
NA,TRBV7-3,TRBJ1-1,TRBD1,CASSLTGVTEAFF,TGTGCCAGCAGCCTTACAGGGGTCACTGAAGCTTTCTTT
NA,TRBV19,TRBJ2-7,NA,CASSISLDYEQYF,TGTGCCAGTAGCATTTCCTTAGACTACGAGCAGTACTTC
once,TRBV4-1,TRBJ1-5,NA,CASSQAYSNQPQHF,TGCGCCAGCAGCCAAGCTTATAGCAATCAGCCCCAGCATTTT
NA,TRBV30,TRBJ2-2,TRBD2,CAWLLAGAGELFF,TGTGCCTGGCTACTAGCGGGAGCCGGGGAGCTGTTTTTT
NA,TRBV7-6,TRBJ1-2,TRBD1,CASSLTKGQGFLSYGYTF,TGTGCCAGCAGCTTAACCAAGGGACAGGGGTTTTTATCCTATGGCTACACCTTC
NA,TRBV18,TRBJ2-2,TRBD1,CASSPPRGQGNTGELFF,TGTGCCAGCTCACCCCCCCGGGGACAGGGGAACACCGGGGAGCTGTTTTTT
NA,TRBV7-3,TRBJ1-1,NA,CASSEGGWNTEAFF,TGTGCCAGCTCCGAAGGCGGCTGGAACACTGAAGCTTTCTTT
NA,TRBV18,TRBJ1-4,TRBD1,CASSPNGGTASEKLFF,TGTGCCAGCTCCCCTAATGGGGGGACAGCGTCCGAAAAACTGTTTTTT
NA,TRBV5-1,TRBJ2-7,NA,CASSLLATGYEQYF,TGCGCCAGCAGCTTACTAGCAACCGGATACGAGCAGTACTTC
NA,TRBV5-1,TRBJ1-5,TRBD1,CASSLGDRAGPQHF,TGCGCCAGCAGCTTGGGGGACAGGGCCGGCCCCCAGCATTTT
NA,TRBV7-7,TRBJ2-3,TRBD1,CASSVGTGGADTQYF,TGTGCCAGCAGCGTCGGGACAGGGGGGGCAGATACGCAGTATTTT
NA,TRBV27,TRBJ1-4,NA,CASSFNGGNEKLFF,TGTGCCAGCAGCTTTAATGGAGGGAATGAAAAACTGTTTTTT
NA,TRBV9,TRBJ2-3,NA,CASSSQVASTDTQYF,TGTGCCAGCAGCTCACAGGTTGCTAGCACAGATACGCAGTATTTT
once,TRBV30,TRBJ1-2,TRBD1,CAWSGPGQGSYGYTF,TGTGCCTGGAGCGGGCCGGGACAGGGGAGCTATGGCTACACCTTC
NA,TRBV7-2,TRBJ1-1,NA,CASSLLLRGNTEAFF,TGTGCCAGCAGCTTATTGCTCAGGGGCAACACTGAAGCTTTCTTT
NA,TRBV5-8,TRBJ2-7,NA,CASSLRAVPKTPYEQYF,TGTGCCAGCAGCTTGAGAGCGGTTCCCAAGACCCCTTACGAGCAGTACTTC
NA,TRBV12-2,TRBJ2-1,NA,CASRLATSGFYNEQFF,TGTGCAAGTCGCTTAGCGACTAGCGGGTTCTACAATGAGCAGTTCTTC
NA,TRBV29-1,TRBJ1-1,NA,CSVERILEAEAFF,TGCAGCGTTGAGAGGATCCTTGAGGCTGAAGCTTTCTTT
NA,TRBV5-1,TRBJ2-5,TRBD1,CASSSQGQASRAGRETQYF,TGCGCCAGCAGTTCCCAGGGACAGGCGTCTCGGGCGGGACGGGAGACCCAGTACTTC
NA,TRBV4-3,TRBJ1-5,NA,CASSQDREMPQHF,TGCGCCAGCAGCCAAGATAGAGAAATGCCCCAGCATTTT